This T cell receptor (beta chain) derives from a study of control samples from healthy donors and cancer patients. The CDR3 is made up of 15 amino acids. Germline V gene data show CDR1 as MNHNY and CDR2 as SVGAGI (reference sequence). Trimming left V 2 bases short and J 7 bases short, with 15 bases between. TCRdb's copy holds only in-frame clones and misses some; the assay was immunoSEQ multiplex PCR. Seen here are more than 80,000 clones, approximately 95% observed once, and the top ten hold 8% to 9.5%. This clonotype was obtained from a man between 18 and 29 years old in good health. Sequenced: blood. J is TRBJ2-1 and V is TRBV6-6, with D unresolved. CDR3 in amino acids: CASSYEEQLRNEQFF. Written as DNA, the CDR3 is TGTGCCAGCAGTTACGAAGAACAGTTGAGGAATGAGCAGTTCTTC.